The 9 T cell receptor beta chains in this list originate from one sample, sequenced in a study of tumor-infiltrating lymphocytes in oesophageal squamous cell carcinoma. TCRdb re-derived calls from the PCR reads in MiXCR, one entry per CDR3 protein. The sample includes just under 20,000 distinct CDR3 sequences, over 40% seen only once; the top ten take more than 9%. Sample: normal esophageal tissue next to the tumor. The receptors stem from a male donor with esophageal squamous cell carcinoma.

As regards this clonotype: Since no conserved phenylalanine or tryptophan closes the CDR3, a read error is the likely cause. The DNA is left out, because the CDR3 cannot be placed on it with certainty; the CDR3 is given as TCRdb lists it. The chain combines TRBV23-1 with TRBJ2-7; TRBD2 is the table's D call and was not checked against the DNA. TRBV23-1 is recorded as an ORF, its role being uncertain. Ends included, the CDR3 has 18 residues. Here the CDR3 reads CASSQSSTGHRYGYTFGS.

Points on this clonotype: Germline and junction disagree at one end, which may indicate a read error. CDR3 loop: CASSHGTGAIPPLHF. The CDR3 DNA is TGTGCCAGCAGCCACGGGACGGGCGCTATTCCACCCCTCCACTTC. V and J are TRBV7-6 and TRBJ2-5; D could derive from TRBD1 or TRBD2 (5 bases each). Germline CDR1 and CDR2: SGHVS and FNYEAQ. CDR3 size: 15 residues. The entire variable domain, with the rest obtained from reference TRBV7-6 and TRBJ2-5, is as follows: GAGVSQSPRYKVTKRGQDVALRCDPISGHVSLYWYRQALGQGPEFLTYFNYEAQQDKSGLPNDRFSAERPEGSISTLTIQRTEQRDSAMYRCASSHGTGAIPPLHFGPGTRLLVL.

Note on this clonotype: The junction differs from germline at one of its ends, possibly a read error. CDR3 region: CASRGWGSSYNEQYF. The CDR3 coding sequence is TGTGCCAGCAGGGGCTGGGGGAGCTCCTACAATGAGCAGTACTTT. The rearrangement links TRBV28 to TRBJ1-1, with D possibly matching TRBD1 (5 bases). This CDR3 is built from 15 residues. The germline gives CDR1 MDHEN, CDR2 SYDVKM. Based on the CDR3 plus reference TRBV28 and TRBJ1-1, the full variable domain is DVKVTQSSRYLVKRTGEKVFLECVQDMDHENMFWYRQDPGLGLRLIYFSYDVKMKEKGDIPEGYSVSREKKERFSLILESASTNQTSMYLCASRGWGSSYNEQYFGQGTRLTVV.

The chain carries TRBV12-3 or TRBV12-4 and TRBJ2-1; the D call may be TRBD1 or TRBD2 (6 bases each). The CDR3 contains 14 residues. The V end was cut by 6 bases, the J end by 6 bases, with 15 bases between. In DNA, the CDR3 is TGTGCCAGCAGCCCACAGGGAGGAATCAATGAGCAGTTCTTC. This encodes CASSPQGGINEQFF.

By frequency in the sample, this clonotype is medium-sized. The gene calls are TRBV7-3 and TRBJ2-5; 9 bases match TRBD1. The germline CDR1 and CDR2 sequences are SGHTA and FQGTGA. J was trimmed by 5 bases and V by 7 bases; bases with no gene match: 17. The CDR3 spans 17 residues. Here the CDR3 DNA reads TGTGCCAGCATCTCTGACAGGGGGAGATCCCTAATCGAGACCCAGTACTTC. Protein sequence: CASISDRGRSLIETQYF.

Concerning this clonotype itself: A much larger clone differs from this one at a single base, so this may be a read error. V usage is TRBV27 and J usage is TRBJ2-1, with 8 bases that match TRBD2. The CDR3 consists of 15 residues. After removal of 5 bases from V and 10 bases from J, the junction contained 13 bases not matched to a gene. The germline V gene encodes CDR1 MNHEY and CDR2 SMNVEV (reference sequence). The CDR3 protein is CASSLREGTFYEQFF. As DNA, the CDR3 is TGTGCCAGCAGTCTACGGGAGGGCACATTCTACGAGCAGTTCTTC.

This clonotype has just one count. The rearrangement links TRBV30 to TRBJ2-3; 7 positions match TRBD2. Trimming at V came to 3 bases and at J to 3 bases, leaving 9 bases not matched to a gene. This CDR3 has 15 amino acids. Germline lookup yields CDR1 GTSNPN and CDR2 SVGIG (reference sequence). The CDR3 nucleotides read TGTGCCTGGAGGAGGCTTATAGCGGGTACAGATACGCAGTATTTT. Translating gives CAWRRLIAGTDTQYF.

This clonotype has ten or more counts. Possible read error: a much larger clone is one base away. The chain employs TRBV6-1 and TRBJ2-5, with 8 bases matching TRBD1. The V and J ends lost 6 bases and 11 bases, in that order; junction bases with no gene match: 17. Per germline, CDR1 MNHNS and CDR2 SASEGT. CDR3 size: 15 residues. The CDR3 here is CASSLEYRGASEQYF. CDR3 DNA sequence: TGTGCCAGCAGCTTAGAATACAGGGGGGCGAGTGAGCAGTACTTC.

The CDR3 DNA reads as TGTGCCAGCGCCGGGACTACACAAGAGACCCAGTACTTC. Translating gives CASAGTTQETQYF. The chain recombines TRBV6-6 with TRBJ2-5; 7 nucleotides line up with TRBD2. Germline lookup yields CDR1 MNHNY and CDR2 SVGAGI (reference sequence). The CDR3 extends over 13 amino acids. Trimming took 8 bases from V and 2 from J; bases not matched to a gene: 5.